This TCR beta chain was found in a study of cytomegalovirus exposure and HLA in healthy donors. Germline values: CDR1 MNHEY, CDR2 SVGAGI. The CDR3 totals 11 residues. The V gene lost 5 bases and the J gene lost 8 bases, with 9 bases spanning the gap. Libraries were prepared by immunoSEQ multiplex PCR; TCRdb keeps only in-frame clonotypes and omits some of them. Of roughly 260,000 clones in the sample, about 87% were seen once. On this clone itself: The same CDR3 arises from other DNA sequences in this sample as well.

The clonotype comes from a man younger than 30 in good health and CMV-seronegative. The chain joins TRBV6-5 to TRBJ1-1; weak D call: TRBD1 (5 bases). The source material was PBMCs. The DNA of the CDR3 is TGTGCCAGCAGTCAAGGGGCCGAAGCTTTCTTT. Translating it yields CASSQGAEAFF.